Shown below are 10 T cell receptor beta chains from a single sample sequenced in a study of control samples from healthy donors and cancer patients. This table comes from immunoSEQ multiplex PCR, and its TCRdb copy is limited to in-frame clones, with some not included. The sample contains roughly 150,000 clones, about 94% of which appear only once. The source material was blood. Receptors were obtained from a man aged 45-65 years in good health.

The rearrangement joins TRBV27 to TRBJ2-1; D is uncertain. Trimming pared 0 bases from V and 4 bases from J, leaving 10 bases between. The CDR3 is 15 residues long. Germline-derived CDR1 and CDR2 are MNHEY and SMNVEV (reference sequence). CDR3 loop: CASSLSSIPYNEQFF. CDR3 bases: TGTGCCAGCAGTTTATCGTCAATCCCATACAATGAGCAGTTCTTC.

The chain recombines TRBV2 with TRBJ2-1, with 7 bases aligning to TRBD1. Per germline, CDR1 SNHLY and CDR2 FYNNEI. CDR3 length: 14 amino acids. V was pared by 6 bases and J by 3 bases, with 5 bases of the junction left unmatched. The CDR3: CASREDRNYNEQFF. The CDR3 DNA sequence: TGTGCCAGCAGGGAGGACAGGAACTACAATGAGCAGTTCTTC.

V usage is TRBV11-2 and J usage is TRBJ2-3; 9 bases are a match to TRBD1. Trimming at V came to 3 bases and at J to 3 bases, leaving 1 base not matched to a gene. CDR3 size: 14 residues. Germline V gives CDR1 SGHAT, CDR2 FQNNGV. CDR3 DNA: TGTGCCAGCAGCTTCGACAGGGGGACAGATACGCAGTATTTT. Its translation is CASSFDRGTDTQYF.

The chain combines TRBV24-1 with TRBJ2-1, with D unresolved. This CDR3 has 12 amino acids. The V gene lost 8 bases and the J gene lost 5 bases, with 9 bases spanning the gap. Germline V gene lookup returns CDR1 KGHDR and CDR2 SFDVKD. The CDR3 DNA reads as TGTGCCACCAAGGGCCCCCACAATGAGCAGTTCTTC. This encodes CATKGPHNEQFF.

This clone came up once. This chain connects TRBV23-1 to TRBJ2-2; possible D gene TRBD1, 6 bases. TRBV23-1 is sorted into the ORF group, with uncertain function. The CDR3 totals 15 residues. V lost 1 base to trimming and J lost 5 bases, with 11 bases between them. The CDR3 DNA reads TGCGCCAGCAGTCAATGGGCAGGGGAAACCGGGGAGCTGTTTTTT. It specifies CASSQWAGETGELFF.

The V call is TRBV11-2, the J call TRBJ1-1, with a tentative D call TRBD1 (6 bases). Between the trimmed V and J ends, which lost 8 bases and 8 bases, there was a span of 12 bases. Germline CDR1 is SGHAT and CDR2 is FQNNGV. CDR3 length: 11 amino acids. The CDR3 sequence: CASSPQGEAFF. The CDR3 DNA reads as TGTGCCAGCTCTCCACAGGGCGAAGCTTTCTTT.

V usage is TRBV4-2 and J usage is TRBJ1-5; TRBD1 aligns across 10 bases. CDR1 is LGHNA, CDR2 YNFKEQ, per germline. The ends lost 2 bases at V and 5 bases at J; junction bases unmatched: 3. This CDR3 is built from 15 residues. The CDR3 reads CASSQRGTGDQPQHF. In nucleotides, the CDR3 is TGTGCCAGCAGCCAAAGGGGGACAGGGGATCAGCCCCAGCATTTT.

The V call is TRBV12-3 or TRBV12-4, the J call TRBJ1-2; D perhaps matches TRBD1 (6 bases). The CDR3 extends over 13 amino acids. V lost 6 bases to trimming and J lost 6 bases, with 14 bases between them. DNA for the CDR3: TGTGCCAGCAGGACTACAGGGAGCCATGGCTACACCTTC. Translating gives CASRTTGSHGYTF.

The gene calls are TRBV6-2 or TRBV6-3 and TRBJ1-2; no reliable D call. CDR1 is MNHEY and CDR2 is SVGEGT in the germline V gene. This CDR3 has 17 residues. The ends were cut back, 0 bases at V and 6 bases at J, with 20 bases in the middle. The CDR3 nucleotides read TGTGCCAGCAGTTACTCGGTCCTGATTCATCCGGCGAATGGCTACACCTTC. The encoded protein is CASSYSVLIHPANGYTF.

This clone was seen a single time. V usage is TRBV28 and J usage is TRBJ1-1; possibly TRBD1 for D (5 bases). This CDR3 is 15 amino acids long. Germline V gene sequence: CDR1 MDHEN, CDR2 SYDVKM. Trimming took 5 bases from V and 3 from J, leaving 16 bases between them. The CDR3 sequence: CASSAPRGVYTEAFF. The CDR3 bases are TGTGCCAGCAGTGCCCCCCGAGGGGTATACACTGAAGCTTTCTTT.